Listed below are T cell receptor beta chains from one sample, sequenced in a study of human T cells and chemical hapten exposure. TCRdb re-called the RACE reads with MiXCR, one entry per CDR3 protein. Altogether tens of thousands of distinct CDR3 sequences are present, around 10% being singletons, with the ten largest covering 3.6%. The starting material was whole blood, obtained in connection with sensitization to the hapten diphenylcyclopropenone (DPC). The receptors were gathered from a woman between 35 and 50 years old with alopecia areata. Some clones in this sample may be carry-over from other donors' samples. The CDR3 runs from the conserved cysteine through the conserved F or W. A D gene is named only where the DNA matches it firmly. Only some rows state a clone size, as once, few, many or a class for expanded clones.

TRBV7-9,TRBJ2-5,.,few,CASSDGWETQYF,TGTGCCAGCAGTGACGGATGGGAGACCCAGTACTTC
TRBV20-1,TRBJ2-7,TRBD2,many,CSASRAGLAGGHSSYEQYF,TGCAGTGCTAGCCGCGCGGGACTAGCGGGGGGCCATAGCTCCTACGAGCAGTACTTC
TRBV7-2,TRBJ1-1,.,many,CASSITENTEAFF,TGTGCCAGCAGCATTACAGAGAACACTGAAGCTTTCTTT
TRBV12-3/TRBV12-4,TRBJ1-4,.,many,CASSLAGRLGEKLFF,TGTGCCAGCAGTTTAGCGGGGCGCCTGGGGGAAAAACTGTTTTTT
TRBV4-3,TRBJ2-7,.,.,CASSQGWPGGNYEQYF,TGCGCCAGCAGCCAAGGGTGGCCCGGAGGGAACTACGAGCAGTACTTC
TRBV20-1,TRBJ2-7,.,few,CSARRQEIWGEQYF,TGCAGTGCTAGACGGCAGGAAATCTGGGGCGAGCAGTACTTC
TRBV6-1,TRBJ1-1,TRBD1,many,CASGETGVGNTEAFF,TGTGCCAGCGGGGAGACAGGGGTGGGGAACACTGAAGCTTTCTTT
TRBV11-2,TRBJ1-2,TRBD1,few,CASSPWDSYGYTF,TGTGCCAGCAGCCCCTGGGACAGCTATGGCTACACCTTC
TRBV6-2/TRBV6-3,TRBJ1-5,TRBD1,.,CASNDRQGEGQPQHF,TGTGCCAGCAACGACCGACAGGGGGAAGGTCAGCCCCAGCATTTT
TRBV20-1,TRBJ2-3,TRBD1,many,CSAYSRDRGSTDTQYF,TGCAGTGCTTACTCCCGGGACAGGGGGAGCACAGATACGCAGTATTTT
TRBV9,TRBJ2-3,TRBD2,.,CASSLGTSDFRDTQYF,TGTGCCAGCAGCCTTGGGACTAGCGACTTTAGAGATACGCAGTATTTT
TRBV7-2,TRBJ1-5,.,many,CASSLAPGGNQPQHF,TGTGCCAGCAGCTTAGCGCCAGGGGGCAATCAGCCCCAGCATTTT
TRBV29-1,TRBJ2-3,.,.,CSVVELPLTDTQYF,TGCAGCGTTGTTGAGCTACCTCTCACAGATACGCAGTATTTT
TRBV7-8,TRBJ1-1,.,.,CASTRGGGLNTEAFF,TGTGCCAGCACCCGAGGGGGGGGATTGAACACTGAAGCTTTCTTT
TRBV20-1,TRBJ1-2,TRBD1,many,CSARGSGQSTNYGYTF,TGCAGTGCTAGGGGCTCGGGACAGTCGACTAACTATGGCTACACCTTC
TRBV27,TRBJ1-5,TRBD1,few,CASSSRDSVYSNQPQHF,TGTGCCAGCAGTTCCAGGGACAGCGTCTATAGCAATCAGCCCCAGCATTTT
TRBV7-2,TRBJ2-1,.,many,CASSLLQNEQFF,TGTGCCAGCAGCTTACTGCAGAATGAGCAGTTCTTC
TRBV3-1,TRBJ2-4,TRBD1,.,CASMRTGENIQYF,TGTGCCAGCATGCGGACAGGTGAAAACATTCAGTACTTC
TRBV11-2,TRBJ1-1,.,many,CASSLGLSTEAFF,TGTGCCAGCAGCTTAGGGCTCTCTACTGAAGCTTTCTTT
TRBV7-8,TRBJ1-4,TRBD1,many,CASSLAQGGIEKLFF,TGTGCCAGCAGCTTAGCGCAGGGGGGAATTGAAAAACTGTTTTTT
TRBV7-9,TRBJ2-5,.,many,CASSYMTGQETQYF,TGTGCCAGCAGTTACATGACGGGTCAAGAGACCCAGTACTTC
TRBV12-3/TRBV12-4,TRBJ2-1,TRBD1,many,CASSLEVGGWYEQFF,TGTGCCAGCAGTTTAGAGGTAGGGGGCTGGTATGAGCAGTTCTTC
TRBV7-2,TRBJ1-3,.,many,CASSLVIGGGVSGNTIYF,TGTGCCAGCAGCTTAGTCATCGGCGGCGGAGTCTCTGGAAACACCATATATTTT
TRBV7-2,TRBJ1-5,.,few,CASSLVPLWNSNQPQHF,TGTGCCAGCAGCTTAGTGCCCCTCTGGAATAGCAATCAGCCCCAGCATTTT
TRBV5-4,TRBJ2-3,.,.,CASRAESLRTDTQYF,TGTGCCAGCAGGGCTGAAAGTCTCAGGACAGATACGCAGTATTTT
TRBV24-1,TRBJ2-1,TRBD1,.,CATSSGTDYNEQFF,TGTGCCACCAGCTCCGGGACAGACTACAATGAGCAGTTCTTC
TRBV11-1,TRBJ2-5,TRBD1,.,CASSSTGTGIRETQYF,TGTGCCAGCAGCTCCACCGGGACAGGGATCAGAGAGACCCAGTACTTC